This section outlines one T cell receptor beta chain sequence together with its context. CDR1 is MNHNS and CDR2 is SASEGT in the germline V gene. CDR3 length: 14 residues. V was clipped by 2 bases and J by 6 bases, with 13 bases between them. This sample was taken from a study of OX40 agonist ivuxolimab in advanced cancers. Across the study: Ivuxolimab was administered intravenously to patients at 0.01 to 10 mg/kg every 2 weeks. Checkpoint inhibitors had been given previously to about 38% of patients.

TCRdb's table, derived via immunoSEQ multiplex PCR, lists solely in-frame clones and lacks some. Seen here are under 100,000 clones, 80% to 95% observed once, and the top ten hold over 0.55%. With autoimmune disease history or systemic immunosuppression, patients were excluded. The TCR originated in an adult with an advanced solid tumor such as melanoma, head and neck, liver or kidney cancer. The chain links TRBV6-1 to TRBJ1-1; D call uncertain. Sequences were derived from CD4+ or CD8+ T cells sorted from blood, sampled in a trial of the OX40 agonist ivuxolimab. CDR3 DNA sequence: TGTGCCAGCAGTGAACAAAACAATGAGGCTGAAGCTTTCTTT. This encodes CASSEQNNEAEAFF.